These 25 T cell receptor beta chains were sequenced from one sample in a study of cytomegalovirus exposure and HLA in healthy donors. In the PCR, 60 Vbeta and 13 Jbeta primers were used. Profiling relied on immunoSEQ multiplex PCR, and the TCRdb table lists in-frame clones only, not all of them. The table counts 100,000 to 150,000 clones; 2.5% to 3% lies in the top ten. The material sequenced was PBMCs. The receptors derive from a man aged 25-40 years in good health and CMV-seronegative.

This rearrangement joins TRBV6-1 to TRBJ2-1; 12 positions agree with TRBD2. CDR1 and CDR2 (germline): MNHNS, SASEGT. The CDR3 is made up of 15 amino acids. After removal of 4 bases from V and 7 bases from J, the junction contained 5 bases not matched to a gene. This CDR3 reads CASSGLAGAGNEQFF. DNA of the CDR3: TGTGCCAGCAGTGGACTAGCGGGAGCGGGGAATGAGCAGTTCTTC.

The chain joins TRBV1 to TRBJ2-3; the table's D call, TRBD1, has no DNA check behind it. TRBV1 is listed as a pseudogene. The CDR3 runs 14 residues. CDR3 residues: CTSSPPGITDTQYF. The DNA of the CDR3 is TGCACCAGCAGCCCCCCAGGGATCACAGATACGCAGTATTTT.

This chain joins TRBV5-6 and TRBJ2-5; D perhaps matches TRBD2 (5 bases). CDR1 SGHDT and CDR2 YYEEEE come from the germline V gene. CDR3 length: 13 amino acids. V was trimmed by 4 bases and J by 4 bases, leaving 11 bases between them. The CDR3, as DNA: TGTGCCAGCAGCAGAACTGGGAGAGAGACCCAGTACTTC. It specifies CASSRTGRETQYF.

The genes are TRBV19 and TRBJ1-5; the match to TRBD1 covers 9 bases. J lost 6 bases, V lost 5 bases, and 14 bases had no gene match. The CDR3 runs 17 residues. The germline gives CDR1 LNHDA, CDR2 SQIVND (reference sequence). The CDR3 region has the DNA TGTGCCAGTAGTGGAGCCCCAGGGACAGGGTATCGTCAGCCCCAGCATTTT. It translates to CASSGAPGTGYRQPQHF.

V gene TRBV9 combines with J gene TRBJ1-5; D possibly corresponds to TRBD1 (5 bases). Trimming pared 7 bases from V and 3 bases from J, leaving 20 bases between. The germline CDR1 and CDR2 sequences are SGDLS and YYNGEE. This CDR3 contains 16 residues. The CDR3, as DNA: TGTGCCAGCGCCCGCGGGAGGGGAGGCGACAATCAGCCCCAGCATTTT. It codes for CASARGRGGDNQPQHF.

This chain connects TRBV15 to TRBJ2-1; 8 nucleotides align to TRBD2. The trim removed 3 bases at V and 3 bases at J, leaving 10 bases unmatched. In germline, CDR1 is LNHNV, CDR2 YYDKDF (reference sequence). The CDR3 totals 17 residues. The CDR3 DNA is TGTGCCACCAGCAGCCCCAGTAGCGGGACCTACTACAATGAGCAGTTCTTC. Protein: CATSSPSSGTYYNEQFF.

The chain uses TRBV10-3 and TRBJ2-7, with 7 bases aligning to TRBD2. The CDR3 sequence is 12 residues long. Losses at the gene ends were 8 bases for V and 2 bases for J; bases not matched to a gene: 3. Germline CDR1 ENHRY, CDR2 SYGVKD. The CDR3 region has the DNA TGTGCCATCTCTGCGGGGGCCTACGAGCAGTACTTC. As protein: CAISAGAYEQYF.

This chain links TRBV5-1 with TRBJ1-4; a possible D gene is TRBD1 (6 bases). The CDR3 covers 16 residues. Trimming removed 4 bases at V and 3 bases at J, with 16 bases between. CDR1 SGHRS and CDR2 YFSETQ come from the germline V gene. The CDR3 DNA reads TGCGCCAGCAGCGGAGGGGGGGCGCCGGCTAATGAAAAACTGTTTTTT. This encodes CASSGGGAPANEKLFF.

The chain carries TRBV7-8 and TRBJ2-1, with TRBD2 matching over 11 bases. J was trimmed by 3 bases and V by 3 bases; bases with no gene match: 7. The V gene's germline CDR1 is SGHVS and CDR2 FQNEAQ. This CDR3 contains 17 residues. The CDR3 coding sequence is TGTGCCAGCAGCTTCACTATGACTAGCGGGATCTACAATGAGCAGTTCTTC. Translation gives CASSFTMTSGIYNEQFF.

This chain uses TRBV7-3 with TRBJ2-2; 9 bases map to TRBD2. V lost 5 bases and J lost 6; bases outside the gene matches: 7. The germline V gene encodes CDR1 SGHTA and CDR2 FQGTGA. The CDR3 is 15 amino acids. This chain's CDR3 is CASSLAGPGAGELFF. As DNA, the CDR3 is TGTGCCAGCAGCCTAGCGGGGCCGGGGGCCGGGGAGCTGTTTTTT.

The rearrangement uses TRBV6-1 and TRBJ2-1; 9 nucleotides agree with TRBD2. The V and J ends lost 0 bases and 10 bases, in that order; junction bases with no gene match: 10. The CDR3 spans 16 residues. Germline CDR1 MNHNS, CDR2 SASEGT. CDR3 nucleotides: TGTGCCAGCAGTGAAGCGCTTGGGGGACTAGCTAGGGAGCAGTTCTTC. Translation: CASSEALGGLAREQFF.

The chain links TRBV7-9 to TRBJ1-1; D gene unclear. This CDR3 comprises 14 residues. The V end lost 4 bases, the J end lost 2 bases, and 11 bases lay between the germline ends. Germline V CDR1 and CDR2: SEHNR, FQNEAQ (reference sequence). In DNA form, the CDR3 reads TGTGCCAGCAGCTCAACCGGACTAAACACTGAAGCTTTCTTT. Its protein product is CASSSTGLNTEAFF.

On this clone: Compared with germline, one end of the junction differs, possibly owing to a read error. The gene calls are TRBV7-7 and TRBJ2-5; D is perhaps TRBD2 (5 bases). Germline lookup yields CDR1 SSHAT and CDR2 FNYEAQ (reference sequence). This CDR3 comprises 14 residues. This CDR3 reads CASSPFREGETQYF. CDR3 sequence (DNA): TGTGCTAGCAGCCCTTTTCGGGAAGGAGAGACCCAGTACTTC. Drawing the rest from reference TRBV7-7 and TRBJ2-5, the complete variable domain is GAGVSQSPRYKVTKRGQDVTLRCDPISSHATLYWYQQALGQGPEFLTYFNYEAQPDKSGLPSDRFSAERPEGSISTLTIQRTEQRDSAMYRCASSPFREGETQYFGPGTRLLVL.

The chain uses TRBV29-1 and TRBJ2-1; 10 bases fit TRBD2. The CDR3 is 16 amino acids. Germline V gene sequence: CDR1 SQVTM, CDR2 ANQGSEA. J lost 6 bases, V lost 6 bases, and 14 bases had no gene match. The CDR3 nucleotides read TGCAGCGTCCCACTAGCGGGAAGTTGGGACTTCAATGAGCAGTTCTTC. Translation gives CSVPLAGSWDFNEQFF.

This chain connects TRBV30 to TRBJ2-5, with D tentatively TRBD1 (6 bases). The V and J ends lost 4 bases and 4 bases respectively, with 13 bases between them. This CDR3 has 13 residues. CDR1 GTSNPN and CDR2 SVGIG come from the germline V gene (reference sequence). The CDR3 bases are TGTGCCTGGACCGTGGACAGAAGAGAGACCCAGTACTTC. It yields the protein CAWTVDRRETQYF.

The V gene is TRBV7-6, the J gene TRBJ1-4; 7 bases align to TRBD1. The trim removed 4 bases at V and 7 bases at J, leaving 3 bases unmatched. Germline values: CDR1 SGHVS, CDR2 FNYEAQ. The CDR3 has 13 amino acids. Here the CDR3 reads CASSSQGFEKLFF. CDR3 DNA: TGTGCCAGCAGCTCACAGGGGTTTGAAAAACTGTTTTTT.

The gene calls are TRBV5-1 and TRBJ2-3; 11 nucleotides match TRBD2. The V gene's germline CDR1 is SGHRS and CDR2 YFSETQ. The J segment lost 0 bases and the V segment lost 6 bases, leaving 9 bases of the junction unmatched. The length of the CDR3 is 17 residues. CDR3 amino acids: CASTWTSGLPSTDTQYF. CDR3 DNA: TGCGCCAGCACCTGGACTAGCGGGCTGCCTAGCACAGATACGCAGTATTTT. The full variable domain, its missing parts supplied by reference TRBV5-1 and TRBJ2-3, is KAGVTQTPRYLIKTRGQQVTLSCSPISGHRSVSWYQQTPGQGLQFLFEYFSETQRNKGNFPGRFSGRQFSNSRSEMNVSTLELGDSALYLCASTWTSGLPSTDTQYFGPGTRLTVL.

The chain is built from TRBV7-9 and TRBJ2-1; D gene uncertain. The CDR3 sequence is 15 residues long. The germline V and J ends were trimmed by 8 bases and 0 bases, with 14 bases remaining between them. Germline values: CDR1 SEHNR, CDR2 FQNEAQ (reference sequence). The DNA of the CDR3 is TGTGCCAGCCATAATGAGATAAGCTCCTACAATGAGCAGTTCTTC. Protein product: CASHNEISSYNEQFF. The full variable domain, rest sourced from reference TRBV7-9 and TRBJ2-1, is DTGVSQNPRHKITKRGQNVTFRCDPISEHNRLYWYRQTLGQGPEFLTYFQNEAQLEKSRLLSDRFSAERPKGSFSTLEIQRTEQGDSAMYLCASHNEISSYNEQFFGPGTRLTVL.

The V and J genes are TRBV25-1 and TRBJ2-3; D uncertain. The CDR3 totals 16 residues. Trimming removed 2 bases from V and 4 bases from J, with 16 bases in between. Looked up from germline, CDR1 is MGHDK and CDR2 is SYGVNS. CDR3 in amino acids: CASSEIPAVIPDTQYF. CDR3 nucleotide sequence: TGTGCCAGCAGTGAAATCCCCGCGGTCATCCCAGATACGCAGTATTTT.

V and J are TRBV18 and TRBJ2-7; D not certain. Germline V gives CDR1 KGHSH, CDR2 LQKENI. The CDR3 runs 11 residues. V lost 3 bases and J lost 3, with 3 bases in between. Here the CDR3 DNA reads TGTGCCAGCTCACCCTTCTACGAGCAGTACTTC. Translated, it gives CASSPFYEQYF.

V usage is TRBV30 and J usage is TRBJ1-4; unclear D gene. The V gene's germline CDR1 is GTSNPN and CDR2 SVGIG (reference sequence). Trimming removed 3 bases from V and 8 bases from J, with 13 bases in between. The CDR3 is 13 residues long. The chain's CDR3 is CAWRPDWKEKLFF. The CDR3 DNA is TGTGCCTGGAGGCCGGACTGGAAAGAAAAACTGTTTTTT.

The DNA of the CDR3 is TGTGCCAGCACCCGGAGGGCGGGAGGAACCACCGGGGAGCTGTTTTTT. This codes for CASTRRAGGTTGELFF. The rearrangement uses TRBV5-8 and TRBJ2-2; 8 positions match TRBD2. The CDR3 is 16 amino acids. CDR1 is SGHTS and CDR2 is YDEGEE in the germline V gene. V was pared by 6 bases and J by 4 bases, with 11 bases of the junction left unmatched.

The chain combines TRBV2 with TRBJ1-6; 7 nucleotides align to TRBD1. The CDR3 is 14 residues long. V dropped 4 bases and J dropped 10; count of bases not matched to a gene: 7. Per the germline V gene, CDR1 is SNHLY and CDR2 is FYNNEI. This CDR3 is CASSGQGDSSPLHF. As DNA, the CDR3 is TGTGCCAGCAGTGGACAGGGAGATTCCTCACCCCTCCACTTT. Full variable domain (missing parts from reference TRBV2 and TRBJ1-6): EPEVTQTPSHQVTQMGQEVILRCVPISNHLYFYWYRQILGQKVEFLVSFYNNEISEKSEIFDDQFSVERPDGSNFTLKIRSTKLEDSAMYFCASSGQGDSSPLHFGNGTRLTVT.

The rearrangement links TRBV5-1 to TRBJ2-5, with 11 bases identical to TRBD1. The CDR3 loop spans 15 amino acids. Trimming removed 4 bases from V and 4 bases from J; junction bases left unmatched: 6. Germline V lookup: CDR1 SGHRS, CDR2 YFSETQ. The CDR3, as DNA: TGCGCCAGCAGCGCCGGACAGGGGGCTCCAGAGACCCAGTACTTC. Translating gives CASSAGQGAPETQYF. The whole variable domain, remainder taken from reference TRBV5-1 and TRBJ2-5, is KAGVTQTPRYLIKTRGQQVTLSCSPISGHRSVSWYQQTPGQGLQFLFEYFSETQRNKGNFPGRFSGRQFSNSRSEMNVSTLELGDSALYLCASSAGQGAPETQYFGPGTRLLVL.

Details on this clone: An end of the junction differs from the germline gene, which may be a read error. Other DNA sequences from this sample encode an identical CDR3 as well. V gene TRBV5-1 combines with J gene TRBJ2-5; 12 positions agree with TRBD1. The length of the CDR3 is 16 residues. Germline CDR1 is SGHRS and CDR2 is YFSETQ. This CDR3 reads CASSSGTGGYQETQYF. The CDR3 DNA reads as TGCGCCAGCAGCTCCGGGACAGGGGGCTACCAAGAAACCCAGTACTTC.